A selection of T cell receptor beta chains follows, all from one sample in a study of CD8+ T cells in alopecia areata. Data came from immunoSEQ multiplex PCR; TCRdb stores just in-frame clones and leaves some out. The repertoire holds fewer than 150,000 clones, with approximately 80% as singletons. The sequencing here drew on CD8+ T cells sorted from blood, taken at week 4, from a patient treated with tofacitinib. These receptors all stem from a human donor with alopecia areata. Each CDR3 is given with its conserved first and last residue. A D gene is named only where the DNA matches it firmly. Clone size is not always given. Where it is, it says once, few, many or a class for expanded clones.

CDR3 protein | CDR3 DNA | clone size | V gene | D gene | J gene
CASSDRLGRSYNEQFF | TGTGCCAGCAGTGACCGCTTAGGGAGGTCCTACAATGAGCAGTTCTTC | - | TRBV6-4 | - | TRBJ2-1
CASSPGQGGLSNQPQHF | TGTGCCAGCAGCCCCGGACAGGGAGGCTTAAGCAATCAGCCCCAGCATTTT | - | TRBV7-9 | TRBD1 | TRBJ1-5
CSGRWVGELFF | TGCAGCGGCCGATGGGTCGGGGAGCTGTTTTTT | - | TRBV29-1 | - | TRBJ2-2
CASSPPSSSTPWSSYEQYF | TGCGCCAGCAGCCCCCCCTCGTCGTCCACACCCTGGAGCTCCTACGAGCAGTACTTC | once | TRBV5-1 | - | TRBJ2-7
CAISFFSGGRTDTQYF | TGTGCCATCAGTTTCTTTAGCGGGGGGCGCACAGATACGCAGTATTTT | - | TRBV10-3 | TRBD2 | TRBJ2-3
CASSQDMADSYEQYF | TGCGCCAGCAGCCAAGATATGGCTGACTCCTACGAGCAGTACTTC | - | TRBV4-3 | - | TRBJ2-7
CASSSPGGAGLLTPETQYF | TGTGCCAGCAGTTCTCCAGGGGGGGCGGGACTCCTAACCCCAGAGACCCAGTACTTC | - | TRBV27 | - | TRBJ2-5
CASSVGTSGLSYEQYF | TGTGCCAGTAGTGTTGGGACTAGCGGGCTTTCCTACGAGCAGTACTTC | - | TRBV19 | TRBD2 | TRBJ2-7
CASSLTGEDYYEQYF | TGTGCCAGCAGCCTGACAGGGGAGGACTACTACGAGCAGTACTTC | - | TRBV5-6 | TRBD1 | TRBJ2-7
CSVEDGFRRTDTQYF | TGCAGCGTTGAAGATGGGTTCCGCCGCACAGATACGCAGTATTTT | - | TRBV29-1 | - | TRBJ2-3
CASTPGGRSETQYF | TGTGCCAGCACCCCAGGGGGGCGGTCGGAGACCCAGTACTTC | - | TRBV6-6 | - | TRBJ2-5
CASILETGQGLSEQYF | TGTGCCAGCATCCTCGAAACGGGACAGGGTTTATCCGAGCAGTACTTC | - | TRBV7-2 | TRBD1 | TRBJ2-7
CASSYRPRDEQYF | TGTGCCAGCAGTTACAGGCCCCGGGACGAGCAGTACTTC | - | TRBV6-5 | - | TRBJ2-7
CSPRGGVVGGPRSGNTIYF | TGCAGCCCCCGAGGAGGGGTGGTTGGAGGTCCCCGCTCTGGAAACACCATATATTTT | - | TRBV29-1 | - | TRBJ1-3
CASSLGGQYEQYF | TGTGCCAGCAGCCTTGGGGGACAGTACGAGCAGTACTTC | - | TRBV7-9 | TRBD1 | TRBJ2-7
CASSGGTGGPLGNTEAFF | TGTGCCAGCAGTGGGGGGACAGGGGGCCCCCTCGGCAACACTGAAGCTTTCTTT | - | TRBV6-1 | TRBD1 | TRBJ1-1